A selection of T cell receptor beta chains follows, all from one sample in a study of identical twins. One entry per CDR3 protein results from TCRdb running MiXCR on the 5' RACE reads. The sample has about 200,000 distinct CDR3 sequences, approximately 10% seen once. The material sequenced was memory T cells sorted from blood. The receptors shown here come from a man over 45 in good health. CDR3s include the opening cysteine and the closing phenylalanine or tryptophan. The order of the fields is CDR3 length, V gene, J gene, D gene, clone size, CDR3 DNA, CDR3 protein. The D gene is left open where the match is weak. Part of the rows lack a size; the others show once, few, many or a class for expanded clones.

>12|TRBV10-3|TRBJ1-2|NA|NA
TGTGCCATCAGCCCTGGGGACTATGGCTACACCTTC
CAISPGDYGYTF
>19|TRBV20-1|TRBJ1-2|TRBD1|many
TGCAGTGTTGCCGCCATTCATCGGGACAGGGTGTTTCATAGCTATGGCTACACCTTC
CSVAAIHRDRVFHSYGYTF
>14|TRBV27|TRBJ1-2|NA|many
TGTGCCAGCTCGTGGACAGCAAGAGGCTATGGCTACACCTTC
CASSWTARGYGYTF
>14|TRBV25-1|TRBJ2-3|TRBD1|few
TGTGCCAGTAAAGAGACAGGGCGCACAGATACGCAGTATTTT
CASKETGRTDTQYF
>14|TRBV7-2|TRBJ2-7|TRBD1|few
TGTGCCAGCAGCCCCCGGACAGGGGATTACGAGCAGTACTTC
CASSPRTGDYEQYF
>15|TRBV11-2|TRBJ2-1|TRBD2|few
TGTGCCAGCAGCAACCGACTAGCGGGAGTTAATGAGCAGTTCTTC
CASSNRLAGVNEQFF
>13|TRBV4-1|TRBJ1-1|NA|few
TGCGCCAGCAGCCCCCAGACCAGGGTTGAAGCTTTCTTT
CASSPQTRVEAFF
>15|TRBV15|TRBJ1-5|NA|many
TGTGCCACCAGCAGTGTAAAGTATTCCAATCAGCCCCAGCATTTT
CATSSVKYSNQPQHF
>14|TRBV10-1|TRBJ2-1|NA|many
TGCGCCAGCAGCCTTCCTGGACAAGACAATGAGCAGTTCTTC
CASSLPGQDNEQFF
>14|TRBV7-9|TRBJ2-7|NA|few
TGTGCCAGCAGCTTAAGCTTCTTCTCCTACGAGCAGTACTTC
CASSLSFFSYEQYF
>15|TRBV4-3|TRBJ2-3|NA|many
TGCGCCAGCAGCGAACGGGACACAAGCACAGATACGCAGTATTTT
CASSERDTSTDTQYF
>14|TRBV28|TRBJ2-4|NA|many
TGTGCCAGCAGGGGGGGAGGTGTCAAAAACATTCAGTACTTC
CASRGGGVKNIQYF
>14|TRBV6-1|TRBJ2-1|TRBD1|NA
TGTGCCAGCAGTCGACAGGGGGGACACAATGAGCAGTTCTTC
CASSRQGGHNEQFF
>17|TRBV7-9|TRBJ2-1|NA|many
TGTGCCAGCAGACGAATGGGGGGCCCCTCTTCCTACAATGAGCAGTTCTTC
CASRRMGGPSSYNEQFF